This T cell receptor beta chain was identified in a study of radiotherapy plus CTLA-4 blockade in lung cancer. V was shortened by 3 bases and J by 6 bases, with 13 bases between the two germline ends. The CDR3 covers 14 residues. Germline V lookup: CDR1 SGDLS, CDR2 YYNGEE. Method: immunoSEQ multiplex PCR; TCRdb's copy keeps in-frame clones and lacks some. This table has around 40,000 clones, around 75% appearing once. The clonotype originates from a human donor with non-small cell lung cancer who had stable disease on radiotherapy plus ipilimumab. The sample was peripheral blood, taken from a patient treated with radiotherapy plus ipilimumab. The genes are TRBV9 and TRBJ2-1; D might be TRBD1 (6 bases). The DNA of the CDR3 is TGTGCCAGCAGCGCCCTTCCAGGGGCCAATGAGCAGTTCTTC. Translation: CASSALPGANEQFF. The whole variable domain, filled in from reference TRBV9 and TRBJ2-1, reads DSGVTQTPKHLITATGQRVTLRCSPRSGDLSVYWYQQSLDQGLQFLIQYYNGEERAKGNILERFSAQQFPDLHSELNLSSLELGDSALYFCASSALPGANEQFFGPGTRLTVL.